These 29 T cell receptor beta chains share one sample of origin, sequenced in a study of blood T cell repertoires in COVID-19. Repertoires were generated with immunoSEQ multiplex PCR, while TCRdb's copy carries only in-frame clones and drops some. The sample has some 240,000 clones, around 83% seen once. Material: peripheral blood. The receptors shown here come from a woman in her thirties or forties who had recovered from COVID-19.

J is TRBJ1-6 and V is TRBV27; tentatively, D is TRBD1 (5 bases). CDR1 is MNHEY, CDR2 SMNVEV, per germline (reference sequence). Trimming pared 7 bases from V and 10 bases from J, leaving 17 bases between. This CDR3 has 14 amino acids. CDR3 protein: CASTTLGGGSPLHF. CDR3 DNA sequence: TGTGCCAGCACCACGTTGGGGGGTGGATCACCCCTCCACTTT.

The chain is built from TRBV6-5 and TRBJ1-4; no clear D gene. Germline V gene sequence: CDR1 MNHEY, CDR2 SVGAGI. CDR3 size: 16 residues. V shed 0 bases and J shed 5 bases, with 13 bases lying between them. The DNA of the CDR3 is TGTGCCAGCAGTTACTCGACGATGAGGAAAAATGAAAAACTGTTTTTT. Translated: CASSYSTMRKNEKLFF.

The chain employs TRBV11-2 and TRBJ2-7; 8 bases are shared with TRBD1. V was pared by 7 bases and J by 7 bases, with 9 bases of the junction left unmatched. Germline V CDR1 and CDR2: SGHAT, FQNNGV. The CDR3 has 13 residues. CDR3 in amino acids: CASTMTGAREQYF. The CDR3 nucleotides read TGTGCCAGCACCATGACAGGGGCGAGAGAGCAGTACTTC.

CDR3 nucleotide sequence: TGCAGTGCTAGGGGGCGTGAAGCTTTCTTT. This codes for CSARGREAFF. This sequence joins TRBV20-1 and TRBJ1-1; TRBD1 might be the D (5 bases). This CDR3 has 10 amino acids. The ends were cut back, 3 bases at V and 7 bases at J, with 6 bases in the middle. Germline loops: CDR1 DFQATT, CDR2 SNEGSKA (reference sequence).

The rearrangement joins TRBV19 to TRBJ2-7, with a weak D call TRBD2 (6 bases). CDR3 length equals 14 residues. Germline CDR1 and CDR2: LNHDA and SQIVND (reference sequence). Trimming took 3 bases from V and 5 from J, leaving 14 bases between them. The CDR3 DNA is TGTGCCAGTAGTATGATCGGGGGAACGGACGAGCAGTACTTC. This codes for CASSMIGGTDEQYF.

The chain links TRBV2 to TRBJ1-1; D not resolved. The CDR3 sequence is 11 residues long. The V end lost 3 bases, the J end lost 10 bases, and 9 bases lay between the germline ends. Germline CDR1 is SNHLY and CDR2 is FYNNEI. The CDR3 here is CASSEELGAFF. The CDR3 DNA is TGTGCCAGCAGTGAGGAGCTAGGAGCTTTCTTT.

Concerning this clone itself: This same CDR3 is encoded by further DNA sequences in the sample. The chain carries TRBV19 and TRBJ1-1; D not certain. The CDR3 spans 14 residues. CDR1 is LNHDA and CDR2 is SQIVND in the germline V gene (reference sequence). The germline V and J ends were trimmed by 3 bases and 1 base, with 9 bases remaining between them. The CDR3 DNA sequence: TGTGCCAGTAGTATTGCCGGTCCGAACACTGAAGCTTTCTTT. Translating gives CASSIAGPNTEAFF.

The genes are TRBV5-4 and TRBJ2-4, with D uncertain. Trimming took off 3 bases at V and 2 bases at J, with 9 bases between the two ends. The CDR3 runs 14 residues. Germline V gene data show CDR1 as SGHNT and CDR2 as YYREEE (reference sequence). The CDR3: CASSSSGSKNIQYF. The CDR3 DNA follows: TGTGCCAGCAGCTCATCCGGGTCCAAAAACATTCAGTACTTC.

This chain connects TRBV9 to TRBJ2-2; possibly TRBD1 for D (5 bases). The V gene lost 0 bases and the J gene lost 1 base, with 16 bases spanning the gap. CDR3 length equals 18 residues. Germline V gene lookup returns CDR1 SGDLS and CDR2 YYNGEE. The CDR3, as DNA: TGTGCCAGCAGCGTAGATTTACAGGCGACGCGGAACACCGGGGAGCTGTTTTTT. Amino acid sequence: CASSVDLQATRNTGELFF.

This chain uses TRBV2 with TRBJ2-3; 9 bases agree with TRBD1. The junction had 5 bases not matched to a gene; V was cut back by 9 bases and J by 1 base. The CDR3 is 14 residues long. The germline gives CDR1 SNHLY, CDR2 FYNNEI. CDR3 in DNA: TGTGCCAGTAACCGGGACAGGGGCACAGATACGCAGTATTTT. This gives the protein CASNRDRGTDTQYF.

The rearrangement joins TRBV5-1 to TRBJ2-4; 7 bases are a match to TRBD1. Trimming cost V 4 bases and J 0 bases; bases outside gene matches: 7. CDR1 is SGHRS, CDR2 YFSETQ, per germline. This CDR3 has 16 residues. Here the CDR3 reads CASSRWTGPAKNIQYF. The CDR3 nucleotides read TGCGCCAGCAGCAGGTGGACAGGTCCAGCCAAAAACATTCAGTACTTC. The full variable domain, rest sourced from reference TRBV5-1 and TRBJ2-4, is KAGVTQTPRYLIKTRGQQVTLSCSPISGHRSVSWYQQTPGQGLQFLFEYFSETQRNKGNFPGRFSGRQFSNSRSEMNVSTLELGDSALYLCASSRWTGPAKNIQYFGAGTRLSVL.

The chain joins TRBV5-4 to TRBJ2-3, with 10 nucleotides matching TRBD1. The germline V gene has CDR1 SGHNT and CDR2 YYREEE (reference sequence). CDR3 size: 16 residues. Trimming at V came to 4 bases and at J to 2 bases, leaving 7 bases not matched to a gene. This chain's CDR3 is CASSRGTGVYTDTQYF. As DNA, the CDR3 is TGTGCCAGCAGCAGGGGGACAGGGGTCTACACAGATACGCAGTATTTT.

V and J are TRBV6-5 and TRBJ2-2; a possible D gene is TRBD2 (5 bases). V gave up 9 bases and J gave up 1 base, with 9 bases separating them. The CDR3 consists of 13 residues. The germline CDR1 and CDR2 sequences are MNHEY and SVGAGI. CDR3 sequence (DNA): TGTGCCAGTCGCGAGGGGAACACCGGGGAGCTGTTTTTT. Residues: CASREGNTGELFF.

The CDR3 reads CASSVSPQGHTGELFF. The CDR3 DNA reads TGTGCCAGCAGCGTATCGCCTCAGGGCCACACCGGGGAGCTGTTTTTT. The chain uses TRBV9 and TRBJ2-2, with D perhaps matching TRBD1 (5 bases). In germline, CDR1 is SGDLS, CDR2 YYNGEE. The V gene lost 1 base and the J gene lost 3 bases, with 13 bases spanning the gap. This CDR3 is built from 16 residues.

The CDR3 DNA follows: TGTGCCAGCAGCGCACCACAGCCGGGAGCGCAAGGGGAGCTGTTTTTT. Residues: CASSAPQPGAQGELFF. The V call is TRBV9, the J call TRBJ2-2, with D possibly being TRBD2 (6 bases). Trimming removed 3 bases at V and 8 bases at J, with 20 bases between. The V gene's germline CDR1 is SGDLS and CDR2 YYNGEE. The CDR3 spans 16 residues.

V gene TRBV11-2 combines with J gene TRBJ2-7, with 12 bases that match TRBD2. The V gene's germline CDR1 is SGHAT and CDR2 FQNNGV. The CDR3 runs to 14 residues. Trimming removed 5 bases from V and 7 bases from J; junction bases left unmatched: 6. CDR3 loop: CASSGLAGSWEQYF. The CDR3 coding sequence is TGTGCCAGCAGCGGACTAGCGGGGTCTTGGGAGCAGTACTTC.

The CDR3 nucleotides read TGTGCCAGCAGTTCAGGGACAGGGAGAACTGAAGCTTTCTTT. As protein: CASSSGTGRTEAFF. The chain uses TRBV28 and TRBJ1-1; TRBD1 aligns across 9 bases. The CDR3 is made up of 14 amino acids. CDR1 and CDR2 (germline): MDHEN, SYDVKM. Losses at the gene ends were 4 bases for V and 5 bases for J; bases not matched to a gene: 5.

This chain connects TRBV5-4 to TRBJ1-1, with 8 bases that match TRBD1. The CDR3 runs to 16 residues. Unmatched junction bases numbered 9, after V lost 1 base and J lost 4 bases. Germline V gene lookup returns CDR1 SGHNT and CDR2 YYREEE (reference sequence). The CDR3 reads CASSLTGGKGGTEAFF. CDR3 sequence (DNA): TGTGCCAGCAGCTTGACAGGGGGAAAAGGGGGCACTGAAGCTTTCTTT. The complete variable domain, with remaining parts taken from reference TRBV5-4 and TRBJ1-1, reads ETGVTQSPTHLIKTRGQQVTLRCSSQSGHNTVSWYQQALGQGPQFIFQYYREEENGRGNFPPRFSGLQFPNYSSELNVNALELDDSALYLCASSLTGGKGGTEAFFGQGTRLTVV.

The chain couples TRBV30 to TRBJ1-6; no clear D. There are 11 residues in the CDR3. Trimming shortened V by 1 base and J by 8 bases, and 3 bases separated the two germline ends. Germline loops: CDR1 GTSNPN, CDR2 SVGIG (reference sequence). This CDR3 reads CAWSADSPLHF. The CDR3 DNA reads TGTGCCTGGAGTGCGGATTCACCCCTCCACTTT.

The rearrangement joins TRBV5-1 to TRBJ2-5; 7 bases fit TRBD1. This CDR3 has 13 residues. J gave up 2 bases and V 4 bases, and 2 bases lay outside the gene matches. Germline CDR1 is SGHRS and CDR2 is YFSETQ. The CDR3 here is CASSRGQQETQYF. The CDR3 DNA reads TGCGCCAGCAGCCGGGGACAGCAAGAGACCCAGTACTTC.

This chain joins TRBV5-1 and TRBJ2-3; 7 nucleotides align to TRBD1. Germline loops: CDR1 SGHRS, CDR2 YFSETQ. V lost 3 bases and J lost 0; bases outside the gene matches: 7. The CDR3 extends over 16 amino acids. The CDR3 nucleotides read TGCGCCAGCAGCTCCGGACAGGACGCTAGCACAGATACGCAGTATTTT. Translating it yields CASSSGQDASTDTQYF.

V usage is TRBV7-9 and J usage is TRBJ2-7; D unresolved. This CDR3 spans 12 amino acids. CDR1 SEHNR and CDR2 FQNEAQ come from the germline V gene (reference sequence). V dropped 4 bases and J dropped 4 bases, with 8 bases sitting between them. In nucleotides, the CDR3 is TGTGCCAGCAGCTCTGCCCAGTACGAGCAGTACTTC. It codes for CASSSAQYEQYF.

The J gene is TRBJ1-3, the V gene TRBV4-1; D possibly corresponds to TRBD1 (5 bases). The V gene's germline CDR1 is MGHRA and CDR2 YSYEKL. Trimming shortened V by 3 bases and J by 3 bases, and 15 bases separated the two germline ends. The CDR3 loop spans 16 amino acids. CDR3 nucleotides: TGCGCCAGCAGCCAGTCCCCGTGGGGGGGTGGAAACACCATATATTTT. It is translated as CASSQSPWGGGNTIYF.

This clone was counted a single time. The gene calls are TRBV12-3 or TRBV12-4 and TRBJ2-1; no clear D gene. V gave up 5 bases and J gave up 9 bases, with 14 bases separating them. CDR3 length: 13 amino acids. Here the CDR3 reads CASSLLVVGEQFF. DNA for the CDR3: TGTGCCAGCAGTCTTCTAGTTGTGGGTGAGCAGTTCTTC.

The chain links TRBV7-9 to TRBJ2-7, with 9 bases fitting TRBD1. The CDR3 is made up of 15 amino acids. Germline CDR1 is SEHNR and CDR2 is FQNEAQ (reference sequence). Trimming at V came to 2 bases and at J to 6 bases, leaving 8 bases not matched to a gene. The CDR3 here is CASSLLQGARSEQYF. The CDR3 DNA reads as TGTGCCAGCAGCTTACTACAGGGGGCGCGTAGCGAGCAGTACTTC.

This chain uses TRBV19 with TRBJ2-7; the match to TRBD1 covers 7 bases. CDR1 is LNHDA and CDR2 is SQIVND in the germline V gene (reference sequence). V gave up 5 bases and J gave up 2 bases; unmatched junction bases: 3. This CDR3 spans 13 amino acids. CDR3 amino acids: CASSDTGAYEQYF. The CDR3 coding sequence is TGTGCCAGTAGTGATACAGGGGCCTACGAGCAGTACTTC.

This rearrangement joins TRBV28 to TRBJ1-6; 7 bases map to TRBD1. The germline V gene has CDR1 MDHEN and CDR2 SYDVKM. V lost 5 bases to trimming and J lost 8 bases; unmatched junction nucleotides: 6. This CDR3 has 14 amino acids. The DNA for the CDR3 is TGTGCCAGCAGTGACGGGGACAGAGATTCACCCCTCCACTTT. It is translated as CASSDGDRDSPLHF.

This clone turned up a few times. This rearrangement joins TRBV12-3 or TRBV12-4 to TRBJ1-2, with TRBD1 identical over 8 bases. CDR3 length: 13 residues. Trimming took 1 base from V and 5 from J; bases not matched to a gene: 0. Here the CDR3 reads CASSLGTGYGYTF. CDR3 bases: TGTGCCAGCAGTTTAGGGACAGGGTATGGCTACACCTTC.

V and J are TRBV7-2 and TRBJ2-5; TRBD1 aligns across 8 bases. This CDR3 has 14 residues. V shed 6 bases, J shed 5 bases, and the junction held 8 bases outside the gene matches. CDR1 and CDR2 (germline): SGHTA, FQGNSA. CDR3 in DNA: TGTGCCAGCAGTCCTTCAGGGGGCTGGGAGACCCAGTACTTC. Its translation: CASSPSGGWETQYF.